The rows below give T cell receptor beta chains drawn from one sample of a study of early T cells in non-severe SARS-CoV-2 infection. A single record per CDR3 protein comes from TCRdb applying MiXCR to the 5' RACE reads. The table has about 61,000 distinct CDR3 sequences, 11% seen once; the top ten hold over 1.5%. Input material: whole blood. The receptors were sampled from an adult who was a healthcare worker with PCR-confirmed SARS-CoV-2 infection or an uninfected control (not recorded which). The CDR3 runs from the conserved cysteine through the conserved F or W. The order of the fields is J gene, D gene, clone size, V gene, CDR3 protein, CDR3 DNA. The D gene is left open where the match is weak. A row's size may be missing; if present it is once, few, many or a size class.

TRBJ2-3 NA once TRBV6-5 CASSNPTDTQYF TGTGCCAGCAGTAATCCCACAGATACGCAGTATTTT
TRBJ1-5 TRBD1 few TRBV9 CTSSAGQGGRNQPQHF TGTACCAGCAGCGCAGGGCAGGGGGGCCGCAATCAGCCCCAGCATTTT
TRBJ2-4 NA NA TRBV2 CASKGLPGAKNIQYF TGTGCCAGCAAAGGCCTCCCAGGGGCCAAAAACATTCAGTACTTC
TRBJ2-3 NA few TRBV30 CAWLAGPDTQYF TGTGCCTGGTTAGCCGGGCCCGATACGCAGTATTTT
TRBJ1-2 NA many TRBV12-3/TRBV12-4 CASNFRGEYGYTF TGTGCCAGCAACTTTAGAGGGGAGTATGGCTACACCTTC
TRBJ2-7 NA many TRBV11-2 CASSLDAFEQYF TGTGCCAGCAGCTTAGATGCATTCGAGCAGTACTTC
TRBJ1-2 TRBD1 many TRBV19 CASRGDRADGYTF TGTGCCAGTAGAGGGGACAGGGCCGATGGCTACACCTTC
TRBJ1-1 NA NA TRBV7-9 CASSANRVRGAFF TGTGCCAGCAGCGCGAACAGGGTCCGAGGAGCTTTCTTT
TRBJ2-1 NA NA TRBV12-3/TRBV12-4 CASSFLRGINEQFF TGTGCCAGCAGTTTTCTTAGGGGGATCAATGAGCAGTTCTTC
TRBJ2-7 TRBD2 NA TRBV4-1 CASSQSPAGGTYEQYF TGCGCCAGCAGCCAGAGCCCGGCGGGGGGTACCTACGAGCAGTACTTC
TRBJ2-3 TRBD2 NA TRBV7-9 CASSQTSGGPDTQYF TGTGCCAGCAGCCAAACTAGCGGGGGCCCAGATACGCAGTATTTT
TRBJ1-3 TRBD1 NA TRBV9 CASSANTGEAGNTIYF TGTGCCAGCAGCGCCAACACAGGGGAGGCTGGAAACACCATATATTTT
TRBJ1-2 NA many TRBV12-3/TRBV12-4 CASSFRGLGYGYTF TGTGCCAGCAGTTTTAGGGGTCTGGGCTATGGCTACACCTTC
TRBJ2-4 NA few TRBV7-9 CASSLVSMNIQYF TGTGCCAGCAGCTTAGTGAGCATGAACATTCAGTACTTC
TRBJ1-5 NA many TRBV27 CASKDRYNSNQPQHF TGTGCCAGCAAGGACCGGTACAATAGCAATCAGCCCCAGCATTTT
TRBJ2-3 NA few TRBV6-5 CASRRLGEPGQYF TGTGCCAGCAGGCGCCTCGGGGAGCCGGGGCAGTATTTT
TRBJ2-3 NA many TRBV3-1 CASSQGPGEYTQYF TGTGCCAGCAGCCAAGGACCTGGAGAATATACGCAGTATTTT
TRBJ2-3 NA medium-sized TRBV6-6 CASSYASFPAGTDTQYF TGTGCCAGCAGTTACGCCTCATTTCCCGCCGGGACAGATACGCAGTATTTT
TRBJ1-1 NA NA TRBV6-5 CASSFRPVLNTEVFF TGTGCCAGCAGTTTCCGACCGGTCCTGAACACTGAAGTTTTCTTT
TRBJ1-6 NA few TRBV2 CASSFREQLHF TGTGCCAGCAGTTTCCGAGAACAACTCCACTTT
TRBJ2-3 TRBD1 few TRBV10-3 CATGGGGTGPDTQYF TGTGCCACCGGAGGCGGAGGGACAGGTCCAGATACGCAGTATTTT
TRBJ2-5 NA NA TRBV29-1 CSVTRVQETQYF TGCAGCGTGACTAGAGTTCAAGAGACCCAGTACTTC
TRBJ1-1 NA many TRBV5-6 CASSRTQGSGTEAFF TGTGCCAGCAGCAGAACCCAGGGAAGTGGTACTGAAGCTTTCTTT
TRBJ2-1 TRBD2 many TRBV20-1 CSASLGLAGYNEQFF TGCAGTGCTAGCCTTGGACTAGCGGGCTACAATGAGCAGTTCTTC
TRBJ2-3 TRBD2 NA TRBV5-4 CASSSPGLAGMTSTDTQYF TGTGCCAGCAGCTCACCCGGACTAGCGGGGATGACTAGCACAGATACGCAGTATTTT
TRBJ2-1 TRBD2 NA TRBV7-2 CASSPRLAGGSEQFF TGTGCCAGCAGCCCGCGACTAGCGGGGGGTAGCGAGCAGTTCTTC
TRBJ2-5 NA many TRBV20-1 CSASGTGTLYQETQYF TGCAGTGCTTCAGGGACCGGGACCCTGTACCAAGAGACCCAGTACTTC
TRBJ2-2 NA many TRBV20-1 CSASDGTNTGELFF TGCAGTGCTAGTGACGGCACAAACACCGGGGAGCTGTTTTTT
TRBJ1-5 TRBD1 NA TRBV9 CASSTDRVCNQPQHF TGTGCCAGCAGCACCGACAGGGTTTGCAATCAGCCCCAGCATTTT
TRBJ2-2 NA NA TRBV5-1 CASSLTAVLTGELFF TGCGCCAGCAGCTTGACAGCGGTGCTCACCGGGGAGCTGTTTTTT
TRBJ2-2 TRBD2 many TRBV24-1 CATSLGGSGTTGELFF TGTGCCACCAGTCTCGGCGGGAGTGGGACCACCGGGGAGCTGTTTTTT
TRBJ2-3 NA once TRBV7-2 CASSSRRGPPSDTQYF TGTGCCAGCAGCTCCCGACGGGGACCACCTTCGGATACGCAGTATTTT
TRBJ2-3 NA many TRBV7-2 CASHRGSTDTQYF TGTGCCAGCCATCGGGGAAGCACAGATACGCAGTATTTT
TRBJ1-5 NA many TRBV6-2/TRBV6-3 CASSYSHGRDQPQHF TGTGCCAGCAGTTACTCACATGGTCGTGATCAGCCCCAGCATTTT
TRBJ2-3 TRBD2 many TRBV5-1 CASSLGLVGQYF TGCGCCAGCAGCCTTGGACTAGTCGGGCAGTATTTT
TRBJ2-3 NA NA TRBV5-6 CASSLGRDFLTDTQYF TGTGCCAGCAGCTTGGGAAGGGACTTCCTCACAGATACGCAGTATTTT
TRBJ1-2 NA many TRBV7-9 CASRSWGNYGYTF TGTGCCAGCAGGTCCTGGGGCAATTATGGCTACACCTTC
TRBJ2-7 NA NA TRBV20-1 CSATTDSYEQYF TGCAGTGCTACCACGGACTCCTACGAGCAGTACTTC
TRBJ2-3 NA NA TRBV6-2/TRBV6-3 CASSYRASTDTQYF TGTGCCAGCAGTTATCGGGCTAGCACAGATACGCAGTATTTT
TRBJ2-3 NA medium-sized TRBV29-1 CSVGTDTQYF TGCAGCGTTGGAACAGATACGCAGTATTTT
TRBJ1-6 NA many TRBV4-3 CASSQGQGSNSPLHF TGCGCCAGCAGCCAAGGGCAGGGGTCTAATTCACCCCTCCACTTT
TRBJ1-1 NA NA TRBV11-2 CASSLTMRAFF TGTGCCAGCAGCTTAACGATGCGGGCTTTCTTT
TRBJ2-1 TRBD1 many TRBV11-2 CASSRPGQGSYNEQFF TGTGCCAGCAGCCGACCGGGACAGGGCTCCTACAATGAGCAGTTCTTC
TRBJ1-2 NA many TRBV6-5 CASSSARGFNYGYTF TGTGCCAGCAGCTCTGCCAGGGGCTTCAACTATGGCTACACCTTC
TRBJ2-5 TRBD2 NA TRBV11-2 CASSPGLAGFGQETQYF TGTGCCAGCAGCCCGGGACTAGCGGGGTTCGGGCAAGAGACCCAGTACTTC
TRBJ1-5 NA NA TRBV6-1 CASRTAYSNQPQHF TGTGCCAGCAGGACAGCGTATAGCAATCAGCCCCAGCATTTT
TRBJ2-2 NA many TRBV11-2 CASSLQGSTGELFF TGTGCCAGCTCCCTTCAAGGGTCCACCGGGGAGCTGTTTTTT
TRBJ2-7 TRBD2 NA TRBV2 CASRGGSSYEQYF TGTGCCAGCAGGGGGGGGAGCTCCTACGAGCAGTACTTC
TRBJ2-7 NA once TRBV7-2 CASSLALLDSPGEQYF TGTGCCAGCAGCTTAGCCTTATTGGACAGCCCGGGGGAGCAGTACTTC
TRBJ2-3 NA few TRBV12-3/TRBV12-4 CASREQGWTQYF TGTGCCAGCAGAGAACAGGGATGGACGCAGTATTTT
TRBJ1-1 NA NA TRBV5-6 CASSLSQGDEAFF TGTGCCAGCAGCTTGTCCCAGGGTGATGAAGCTTTCTTT
TRBJ1-5 TRBD1 many TRBV6-6 CASSWDRGNQPQHF TGTGCCAGCAGCTGGGACAGGGGTAATCAGCCCCAGCATTTT
TRBJ2-3 NA NA TRBV2 CASSEMEDQSSTDTQYF TGTGCCAGCAGTGAAATGGAGGATCAGTCTAGCACAGATACGCAGTATTTT